The clone carrying this T cell receptor (beta chain) was picked up many times. What it binds is not known. This entry comes from a study of early T cells in non-severe SARS-CoV-2 infection. Study overall: Alpha and beta chains were unpaired, from unsorted whole-blood bulk RNA.

Individual cDNA molecules received unique molecular identifiers. TCRdb passed the 5' RACE reads through MiXCR, listing each CDR3 protein once. The sample records 50,000 to 60,000 distinct CDR3 sequences, 6% to 8.5% being singletons. The CDR3 length is 15 residues. Unmatched junction bases numbered 15, after V lost 3 bases and J lost 11 bases. Looked up from germline, CDR1 is LNHDA and CDR2 is SQIVND (reference sequence). Findings and caveats of the study: VDJdb-based matching was biased toward anti-spike CD8 responses and missed private and CD4 specificities.

The chain has TRBV19 and TRBJ1-1, with TRBD1 identical over 7 bases. This TCR was recovered from an adult who was a healthcare worker with PCR-confirmed SARS-CoV-2 infection or an uninfected control (not recorded which). Sequenced material: whole blood. The CDR3 coding sequence is TGTGCCAGTAGTATGGGGGCCCAAGGGGGCCAACTGGCTTTCTTT. Translated, it gives CASSMGAQGGQLAFF.